Listed here is a single T cell receptor beta chain. No antigen is known for it. With 4 bases clipped from V and 7 bases from J, the junction kept 10 bases outside the gene matches. The CDR3 extends over 15 amino acids. From germline, CDR1 is SGHDT and CDR2 YYEEEE. This specimen comes from a study of cytomegalovirus exposure and HLA in healthy donors. Across the whole study: The approximately 120 validation repertoires and the roughly 700 first-cohort repertoires shared a platform, a later analysis reported.

The assay was immunoSEQ multiplex PCR, and TCRdb's table has in-frame clones only and misses some. The sample lists roughly 70,000 clones; approximately 93% were seen once. Findings and limits, study-wide: The listing of approximately 160 TCR beta chains classed them as cytomegalovirus-associated.

This chain joins TRBV5-6 and TRBJ2-2; 7 positions agree with TRBD2. What was sequenced was PBMCs. This sequence originates from a man aged 18 to 29 in good health and CMV-seropositive. Written as DNA, the CDR3 is TGTGCCAGCAGCCGCCGACTAGCCCCCGGCGGGGAGCTGTTTTTT. Translated, it gives CASSRRLAPGGELFF.